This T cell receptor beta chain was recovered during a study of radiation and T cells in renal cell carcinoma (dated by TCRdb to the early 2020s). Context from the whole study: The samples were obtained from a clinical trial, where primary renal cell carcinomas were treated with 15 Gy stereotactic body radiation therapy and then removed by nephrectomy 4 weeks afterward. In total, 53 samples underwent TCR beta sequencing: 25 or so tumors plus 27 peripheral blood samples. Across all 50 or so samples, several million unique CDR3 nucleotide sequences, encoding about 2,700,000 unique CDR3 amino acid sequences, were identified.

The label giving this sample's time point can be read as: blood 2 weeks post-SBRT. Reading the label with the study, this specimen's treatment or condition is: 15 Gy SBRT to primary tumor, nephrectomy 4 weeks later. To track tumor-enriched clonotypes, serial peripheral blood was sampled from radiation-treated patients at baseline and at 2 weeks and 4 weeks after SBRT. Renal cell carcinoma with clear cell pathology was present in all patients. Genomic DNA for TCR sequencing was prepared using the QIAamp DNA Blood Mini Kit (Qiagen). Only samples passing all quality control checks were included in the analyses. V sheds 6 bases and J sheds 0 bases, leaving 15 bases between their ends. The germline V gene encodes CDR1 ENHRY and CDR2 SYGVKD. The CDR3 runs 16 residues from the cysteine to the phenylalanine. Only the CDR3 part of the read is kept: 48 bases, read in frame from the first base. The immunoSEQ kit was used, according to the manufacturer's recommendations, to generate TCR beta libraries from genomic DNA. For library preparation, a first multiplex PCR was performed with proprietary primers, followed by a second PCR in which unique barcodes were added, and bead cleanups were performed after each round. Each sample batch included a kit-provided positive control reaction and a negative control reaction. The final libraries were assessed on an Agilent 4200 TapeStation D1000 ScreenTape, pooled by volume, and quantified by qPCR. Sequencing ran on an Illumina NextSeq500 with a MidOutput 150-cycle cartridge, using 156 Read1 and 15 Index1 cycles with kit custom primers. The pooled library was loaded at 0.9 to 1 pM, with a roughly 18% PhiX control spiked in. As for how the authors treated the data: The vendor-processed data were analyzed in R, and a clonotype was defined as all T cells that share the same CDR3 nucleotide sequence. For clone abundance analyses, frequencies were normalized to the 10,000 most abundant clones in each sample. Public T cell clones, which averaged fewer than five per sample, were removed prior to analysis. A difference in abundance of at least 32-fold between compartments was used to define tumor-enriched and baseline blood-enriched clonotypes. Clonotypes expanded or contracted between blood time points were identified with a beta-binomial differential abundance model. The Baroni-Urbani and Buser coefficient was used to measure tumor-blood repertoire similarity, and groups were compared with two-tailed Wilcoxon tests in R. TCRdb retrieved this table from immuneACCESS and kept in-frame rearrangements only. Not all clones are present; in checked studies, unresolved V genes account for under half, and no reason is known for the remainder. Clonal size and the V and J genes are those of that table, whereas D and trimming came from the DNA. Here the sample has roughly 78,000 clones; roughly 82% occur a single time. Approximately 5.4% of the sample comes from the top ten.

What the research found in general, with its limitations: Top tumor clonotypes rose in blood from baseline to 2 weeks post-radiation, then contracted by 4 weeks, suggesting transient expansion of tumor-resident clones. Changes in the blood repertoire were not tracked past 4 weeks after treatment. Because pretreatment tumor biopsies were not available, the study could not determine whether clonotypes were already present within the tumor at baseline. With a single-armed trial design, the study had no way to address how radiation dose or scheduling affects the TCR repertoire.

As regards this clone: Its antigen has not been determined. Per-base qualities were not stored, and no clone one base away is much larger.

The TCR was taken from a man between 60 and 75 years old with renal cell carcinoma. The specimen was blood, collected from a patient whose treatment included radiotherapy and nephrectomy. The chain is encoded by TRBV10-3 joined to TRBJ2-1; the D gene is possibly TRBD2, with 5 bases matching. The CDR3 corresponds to CAISSRTGSSYNEQFF. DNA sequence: TGTGCCATCAGCTCCAGGACTGGAAGCTCCTACAATGAGCAGTTCTTC.